One sample yielded the 6 T cell receptor beta chains listed below, sequenced in a study of T-cell reconstitution after alpha-beta-depleted transplantation in children. TCRbeta library preparation incorporated unique molecular identifiers. MiXCR was run by TCRdb on the PCR reads, yielding one entry per CDR3 protein. The sample includes hundreds of thousands of distinct CDR3 sequences, around 13% of them seen just once. The specimen comprised PBMCs, sampled before TCRalphabeta/CD19-depleted stem cell transplant. The source is a girl under 10 years old with congenital amegakaryocytic thrombocytopenia, due to receive a stem cell transplant.

This clonotype showed up many times. This chain joins TRBV20-1 and TRBJ2-7; TRBD1 matches 7 bases. This CDR3 contains 13 residues. The trim removed 1 base at V and 1 base at J, leaving 1 base unmatched. Germline V lookup: CDR1 DFQATT, CDR2 SNEGSKA (reference sequence). Here the CDR3 reads CSARGQGSYEQYF. The CDR3 DNA follows: TGCAGTGCTAGAGGACAGGGATCCTACGAGCAGTACTTC.

The V and J genes are TRBV12-3 or TRBV12-4 and TRBJ1-5; the D gene is possibly TRBD1 (5 bases). V dropped 1 base and J dropped 1 base, with 11 bases sitting between them. The CDR3 is made up of 16 amino acids. CDR3 protein: CASSLGPQGSNQPQHF. CDR3 DNA: TGTGCCAGCAGTTTAGGACCTCAGGGAAGCAATCAGCCCCAGCATTTT.

The chain carries TRBV20-1 and TRBJ1-5, with TRBD1 matching over 8 bases. The CDR3 extends over 13 amino acids. Germline trimming cut 2 bases from V and 11 bases from J; bases unmatched to any gene: 8. Germline assignment: CDR1 DFQATT and CDR2 SNEGSKA (reference sequence). CDR3 residues: CSARRARGRAQHF. The CDR3 region has the DNA TGCAGTGCTAGAAGGGCCAGGGGGCGAGCCCAGCATTTT.

This clonotype came up many times. The CDR3 here is CASSFAGGHRQPQHF. CDR3 DNA sequence: TGTGCCAGCAGTTTTGCGGGGGGTCATCGTCAGCCCCAGCATTTT. The gene calls are TRBV12-3 or TRBV12-4 and TRBJ1-5, with D possibly matching TRBD1 (5 bases). V was cut by 3 bases and J by 6 bases, with 15 bases left in between. The CDR3 length is 15 residues.

This clonotype has ten or more counts. The V and J genes are TRBV5-1 and TRBJ2-3; no reliable D call. CDR1 SGHRS and CDR2 YFSETQ come from the germline V gene. V was clipped by 4 bases and J by 1 base, with 13 bases between them. The length of the CDR3 is 15 residues. The CDR3 spells CASSGLVGGTDTQYF. The DNA of the CDR3 is TGCGCCAGCAGCGGGTTAGTTGGGGGCACAGATACGCAGTATTTT.

This clonotype was seen repeatedly, ten times or more. The chain employs TRBV5-5 and TRBJ2-7; TRBD2 is a possible D gene (6 bases). This CDR3 is built from 13 residues. The V gene lost 4 bases and the J gene lost 5 bases, with 13 bases spanning the gap. Germline CDR1 reads SGHKS; CDR2 reads YYEKEE (reference sequence). The CDR3 is CASSIQGGNEQYF. CDR3 nucleotides: TGTGCCAGCAGCATCCAGGGCGGGAACGAGCAGTACTTC.